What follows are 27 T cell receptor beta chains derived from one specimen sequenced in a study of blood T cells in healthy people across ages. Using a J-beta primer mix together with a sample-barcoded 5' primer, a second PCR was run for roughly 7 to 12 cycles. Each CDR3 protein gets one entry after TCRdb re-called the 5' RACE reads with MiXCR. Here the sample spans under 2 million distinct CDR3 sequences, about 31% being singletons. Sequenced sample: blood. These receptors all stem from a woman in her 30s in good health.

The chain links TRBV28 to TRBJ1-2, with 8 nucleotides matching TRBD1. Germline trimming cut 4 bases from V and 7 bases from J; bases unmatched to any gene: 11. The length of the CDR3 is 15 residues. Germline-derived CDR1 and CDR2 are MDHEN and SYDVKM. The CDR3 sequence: CASSSPLGRGPGYTF. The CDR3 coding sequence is TGTGCCAGCAGTTCCCCACTTGGCAGGGGGCCTGGCTACACCTTC.

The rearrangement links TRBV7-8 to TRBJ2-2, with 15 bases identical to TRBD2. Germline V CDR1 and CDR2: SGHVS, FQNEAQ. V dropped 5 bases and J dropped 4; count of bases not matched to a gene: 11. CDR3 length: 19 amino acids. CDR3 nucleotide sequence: TGTGCCAGCAGCCCACAGGGACTAGCGGGGGGCCGGAGCACCGGGGAGCTGTTTTTT. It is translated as CASSPQGLAGGRSTGELFF.

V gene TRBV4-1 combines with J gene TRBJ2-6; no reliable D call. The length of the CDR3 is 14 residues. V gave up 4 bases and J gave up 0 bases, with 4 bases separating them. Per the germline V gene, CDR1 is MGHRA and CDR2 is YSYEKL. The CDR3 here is CASSRLSGANVLTF. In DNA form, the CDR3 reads TGCGCCAGCAGCCGTCTCTCTGGGGCCAACGTCCTGACTTTC.

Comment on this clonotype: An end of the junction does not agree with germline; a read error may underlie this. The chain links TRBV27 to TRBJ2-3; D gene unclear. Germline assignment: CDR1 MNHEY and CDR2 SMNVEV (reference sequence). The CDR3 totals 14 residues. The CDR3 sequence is CASSPQDATDAQYF. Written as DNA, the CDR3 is TGTGCCAGCAGTCCCCAGGACGCAACAGATGCGCAGTATTTT.

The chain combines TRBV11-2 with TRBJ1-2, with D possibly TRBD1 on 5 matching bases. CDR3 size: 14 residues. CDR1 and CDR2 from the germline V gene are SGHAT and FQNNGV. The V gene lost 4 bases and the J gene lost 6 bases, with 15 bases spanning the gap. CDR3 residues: CASSSTARIDGYTF. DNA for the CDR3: TGTGCCAGCAGCTCGACAGCCCGGATCGATGGCTACACCTTC. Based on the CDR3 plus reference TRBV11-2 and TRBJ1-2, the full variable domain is EAGVAQSPRYKIIEKRQSVAFWCNPISGHATLYWYQQILGQGPKLLIQFQNNGVVDDSQLPKDRFSAERLKGVDSTLKIQPAKLEDSAVYLCASSSTARIDGYTFGSGTRLTVV.

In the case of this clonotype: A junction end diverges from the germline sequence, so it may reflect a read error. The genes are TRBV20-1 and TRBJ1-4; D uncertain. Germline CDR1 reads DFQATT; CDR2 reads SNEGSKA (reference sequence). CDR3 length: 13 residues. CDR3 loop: CSAGDARAEKLFF. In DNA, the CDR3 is TGCAGTGCTGGAGATGCCAGAGCTGAAAAACTGTTTTTT.

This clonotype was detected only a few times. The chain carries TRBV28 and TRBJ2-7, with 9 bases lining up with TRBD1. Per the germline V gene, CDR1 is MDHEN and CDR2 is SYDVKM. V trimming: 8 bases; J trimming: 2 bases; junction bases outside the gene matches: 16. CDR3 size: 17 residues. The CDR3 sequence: CASCGLIPGQGTYEQYF. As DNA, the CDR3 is TGTGCCAGCTGTGGTCTAATACCGGGACAGGGTACCTACGAGCAGTACTTC.

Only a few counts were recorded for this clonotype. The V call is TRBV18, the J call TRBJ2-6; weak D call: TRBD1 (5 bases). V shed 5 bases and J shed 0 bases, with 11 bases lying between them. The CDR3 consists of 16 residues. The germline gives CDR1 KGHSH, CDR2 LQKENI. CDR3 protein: CASSSTGLSGANVLTF. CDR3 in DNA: TGTGCCAGCTCATCCACAGGTCTCTCTGGGGCCAACGTCCTGACTTTC.

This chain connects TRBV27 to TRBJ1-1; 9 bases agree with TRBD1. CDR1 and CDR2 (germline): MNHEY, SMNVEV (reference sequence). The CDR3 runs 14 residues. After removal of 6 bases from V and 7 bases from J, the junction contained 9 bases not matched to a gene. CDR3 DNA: TGTGCCAGCAGCCGAAGGGACAGGGCAGGTGAAGCTTTCTTT. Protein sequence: CASSRRDRAGEAFF.

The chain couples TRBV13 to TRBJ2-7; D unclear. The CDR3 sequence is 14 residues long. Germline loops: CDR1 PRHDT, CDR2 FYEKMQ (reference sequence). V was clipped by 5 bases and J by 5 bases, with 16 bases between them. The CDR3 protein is CASSPPDASHEQYF. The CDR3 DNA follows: TGTGCCAGCAGCCCCCCGGATGCTAGTCACGAGCAGTACTTC.

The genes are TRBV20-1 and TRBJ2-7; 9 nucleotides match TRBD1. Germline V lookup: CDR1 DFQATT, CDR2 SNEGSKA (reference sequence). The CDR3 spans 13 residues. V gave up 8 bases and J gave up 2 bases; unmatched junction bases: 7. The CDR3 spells CSTTGQGAYEQYF. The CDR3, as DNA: TGCAGTACCACGGGACAGGGCGCCTACGAGCAGTACTTC.

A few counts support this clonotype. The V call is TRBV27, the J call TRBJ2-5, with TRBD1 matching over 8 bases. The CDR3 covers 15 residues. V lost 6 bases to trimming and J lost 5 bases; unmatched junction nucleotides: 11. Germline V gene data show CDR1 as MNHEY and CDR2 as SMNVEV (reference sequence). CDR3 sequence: CASSARDRRRETQYF. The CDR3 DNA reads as TGTGCCAGCAGCGCCAGGGACAGGAGAAGGGAGACCCAGTACTTC.

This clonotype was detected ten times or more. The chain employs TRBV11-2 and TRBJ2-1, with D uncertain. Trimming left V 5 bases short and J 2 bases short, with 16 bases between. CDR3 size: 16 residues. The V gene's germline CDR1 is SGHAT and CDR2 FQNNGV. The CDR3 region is CASSGQDRLPYNEQFF. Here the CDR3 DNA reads TGTGCCAGCAGCGGGCAGGACCGGCTTCCCTACAATGAGCAGTTCTTC.

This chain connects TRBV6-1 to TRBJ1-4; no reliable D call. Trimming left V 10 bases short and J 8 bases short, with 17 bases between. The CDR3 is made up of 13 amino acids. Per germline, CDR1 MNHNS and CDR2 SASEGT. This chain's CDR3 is CAITTHEREKLFF. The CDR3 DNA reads TGTGCCATCACGACACACGAGAGGGAAAAACTGTTTTTT.

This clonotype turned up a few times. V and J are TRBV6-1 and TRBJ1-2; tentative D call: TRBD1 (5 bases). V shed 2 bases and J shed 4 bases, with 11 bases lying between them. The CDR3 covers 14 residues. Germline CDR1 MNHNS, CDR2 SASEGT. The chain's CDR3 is CASSELRGSYGYTF. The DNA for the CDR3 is TGTGCCAGCAGTGAACTTCGGGGGAGCTATGGCTACACCTTC.

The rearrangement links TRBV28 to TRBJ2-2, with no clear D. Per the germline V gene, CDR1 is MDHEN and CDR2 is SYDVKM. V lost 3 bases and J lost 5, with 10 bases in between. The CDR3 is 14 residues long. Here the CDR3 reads CASSFPTKTGELFF. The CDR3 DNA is TGTGCCAGCAGTTTCCCCACCAAGACCGGGGAGCTGTTTTTT. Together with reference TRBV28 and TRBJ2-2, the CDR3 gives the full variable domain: DVKVTQSSRYLVKRTGEKVFLECVQDMDHENMFWYRQDPGLGLRLIYFSYDVKMKEKGDIPEGYSVSREKKERFSLILESASTNQTSMYLCASSFPTKTGELFFGEGSRLTVL.

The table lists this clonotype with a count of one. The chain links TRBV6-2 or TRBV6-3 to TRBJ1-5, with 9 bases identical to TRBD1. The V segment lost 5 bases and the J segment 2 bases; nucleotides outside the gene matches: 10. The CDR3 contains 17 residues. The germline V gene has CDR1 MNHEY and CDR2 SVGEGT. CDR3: CASSPPLDRGGNQPQHF. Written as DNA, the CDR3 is TGTGCCAGCAGTCCACCCTTGGACAGGGGTGGCAATCAGCCCCAGCATTTT.

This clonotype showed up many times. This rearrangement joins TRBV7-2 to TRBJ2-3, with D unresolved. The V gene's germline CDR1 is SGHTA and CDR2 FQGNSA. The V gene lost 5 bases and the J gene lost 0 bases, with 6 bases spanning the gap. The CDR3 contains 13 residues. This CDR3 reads CASSTTSTDTQYF. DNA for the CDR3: TGTGCCAGCAGCACGACAAGCACAGATACGCAGTATTTT.

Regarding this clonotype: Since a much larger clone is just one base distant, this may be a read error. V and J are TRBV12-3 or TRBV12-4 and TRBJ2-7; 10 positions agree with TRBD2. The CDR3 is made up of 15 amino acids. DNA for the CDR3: TGTGCCAGCAGTCCTAGCGGGGGTCCATCCTACGAGCAGAACTTC. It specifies CASSPSGGPSYEQNF.

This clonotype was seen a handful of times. The CDR3: CASSQETARPSYNEQFF. The DNA of the CDR3 is TGTGCCAGCAGCCAAGAGACCGCTCGCCCCTCCTACAATGAGCAGTTCTTC. This sequence joins TRBV4-2 and TRBJ2-1; no clear D gene. V lost 0 bases and J lost 0, with 12 bases in between. Germline CDR1 and CDR2: LGHNA and YNFKEQ. This CDR3 contains 17 residues.

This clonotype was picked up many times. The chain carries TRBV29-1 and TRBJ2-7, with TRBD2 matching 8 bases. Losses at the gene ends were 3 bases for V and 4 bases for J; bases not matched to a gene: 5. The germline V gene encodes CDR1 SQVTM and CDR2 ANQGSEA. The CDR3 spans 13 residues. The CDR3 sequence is CSVDFGGAYEQYF. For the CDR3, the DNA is TGCAGCGTTGATTTCGGGGGGGCTTACGAGCAGTACTTC.

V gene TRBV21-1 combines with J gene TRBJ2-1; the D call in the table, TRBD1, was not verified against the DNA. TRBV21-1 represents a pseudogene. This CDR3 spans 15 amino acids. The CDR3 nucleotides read TGTGCCAGCAGCCCTACAGGGGGCCAGGTCGATGAGCAGTTCTTC. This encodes CASSPTGGQVDEQFF.

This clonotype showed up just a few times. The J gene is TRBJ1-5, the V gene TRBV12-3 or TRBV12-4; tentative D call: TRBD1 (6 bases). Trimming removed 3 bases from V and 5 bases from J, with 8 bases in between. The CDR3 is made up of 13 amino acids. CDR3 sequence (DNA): TGTGCCAGCAGTTTCCCAGGGGATCAGCCCCAGCATTTT. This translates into CASSFPGDQPQHF.

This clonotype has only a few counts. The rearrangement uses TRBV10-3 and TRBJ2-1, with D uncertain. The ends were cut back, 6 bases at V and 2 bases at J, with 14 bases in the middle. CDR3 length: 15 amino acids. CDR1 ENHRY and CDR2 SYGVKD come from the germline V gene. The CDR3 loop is CAISVTPSAYNEQFF. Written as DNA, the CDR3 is TGTGCCATCAGCGTCACTCCGAGCGCCTACAATGAGCAGTTCTTC.

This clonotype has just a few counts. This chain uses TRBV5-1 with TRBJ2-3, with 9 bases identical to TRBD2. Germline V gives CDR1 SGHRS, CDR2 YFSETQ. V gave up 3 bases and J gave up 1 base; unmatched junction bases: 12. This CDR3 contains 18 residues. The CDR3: CASSSRIRLAEGTDTQYF. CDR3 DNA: TGCGCCAGCAGCTCACGGATCCGACTAGCGGAGGGCACAGATACGCAGTATTTT.

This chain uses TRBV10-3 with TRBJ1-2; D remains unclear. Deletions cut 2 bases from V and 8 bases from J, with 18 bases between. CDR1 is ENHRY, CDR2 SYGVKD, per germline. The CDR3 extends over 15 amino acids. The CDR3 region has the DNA TGTGCCATCAGTGAGGATGGGAGTGTGTCTTACGGCTACACCTTC. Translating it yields CAISEDGSVSYGYTF.

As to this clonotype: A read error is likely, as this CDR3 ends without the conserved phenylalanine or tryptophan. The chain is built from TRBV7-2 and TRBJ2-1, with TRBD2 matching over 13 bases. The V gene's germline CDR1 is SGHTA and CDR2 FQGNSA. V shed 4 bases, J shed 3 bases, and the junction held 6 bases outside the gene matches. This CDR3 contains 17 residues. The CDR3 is CASSWTSGSSYYNEQFV. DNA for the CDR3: TGTGCCAGCAGCTGGACTAGCGGGAGTTCCTACTACAATGAGCAGTTCGTC.